The T cell receptor (beta chain) under discussion was sequenced for a study of blood T cell repertoires in COVID-19. The CDR3 spans 16 residues. The germline V and J ends were trimmed by 4 bases and 1 base, with 16 bases remaining between them. Germline-derived CDR1 and CDR2 are SGHRS and YFSETQ. In the original analysis: From reference gene primer amplification, estimates of nucleated cell counts were derived. Repertoires were generated with immunoSEQ multiplex PCR, while TCRdb's copy carries only in-frame clones and drops some. V and J calls and clone size come straight from that table; D and trimming were deduced from the DNA. The table lists 70,000 or so clones, under 95% of them singletons.

The chain employs TRBV5-1 and TRBJ2-3; D is perhaps TRBD1 (5 bases). Sequenced material: peripheral blood. This TCR was recovered from a human donor in a cohort sampled during active COVID-19. CDR3 DNA: TGCGCCAGCAGCGCAGGGTTGCCCCGCGGCACAGATACGCAGTATTTT. Its translation: CASSAGLPRGTDTQYF. The full variable domain, rest sourced from reference TRBV5-1 and TRBJ2-3, is KAGVTQTPRYLIKTRGQQVTLSCSPISGHRSVSWYQQTPGQGLQFLFEYFSETQRNKGNFPGRFSGRQFSNSRSEMNVSTLELGDSALYLCASSAGLPRGTDTQYFGPGTRLTVL.